The rows below give T cell receptor beta chains drawn from one sample of a study of blood T cell repertoires in COVID-19. Libraries were prepared by immunoSEQ multiplex PCR; TCRdb keeps only in-frame clonotypes and omits some of them. The table has around 16,000 clones, more than 85% seen once. Sequencing input: peripheral blood. Receptors were obtained from a man aged 55-75 years with acute or convalescent COVID-19. Both conserved end residues are part of each CDR3. A D gene is named only where the DNA matches it firmly. The listing skips clone size in some rows; elsewhere it reads once, few, many or a size class.

.,TRBJ1-1,.,TRBV7-9,CASSSRLYTEAFF,TGTGCCAGCAGCTCCCGTCTCTACACTGAAGCTTTCTTT
.,TRBJ1-5,.,TRBV28,CASSLGTKFQPQHF,TGTGCCAGCAGTTTAGGGACAAAATTTCAGCCCCAGCATTTT
TRBD1,TRBJ2-7,.,TRBV18,CASSVAGTGSYEQYF,TGTGCCAGCTCAGTGGCCGGGACAGGATCCTACGAGCAGTACTTC
.,TRBJ1-2,once,TRBV2,CASSEVKNYGYTF,TGTGCCAGCAGTGAAGTTAAAAACTATGGCTACACCTTC
.,TRBJ2-1,.,TRBV28,CASSSATGSSYNEQFF,TGTGCCAGCAGTTCCGCCACTGGTAGCTCCTACAATGAGCAGTTCTTC
TRBD1,TRBJ2-6,.,TRBV29-1,CSVANRGVSGANVLTF,TGCAGCGTTGCGAACAGGGGCGTCTCTGGGGCCAACGTCCTGACTTTC
TRBD2,TRBJ2-1,.,TRBV11-1,CASSLAGAYNEQFF,TGTGCCAGCAGCCTAGCGGGAGCCTACAATGAGCAGTTCTTC
.,TRBJ2-2,.,TRBV27,CASSLAGGYAGELFF,TGTGCCAGCAGTTTGGCAGGAGGGTATGCCGGGGAGCTGTTTTTT
TRBD1,TRBJ2-1,.,TRBV5-6,CASSFGDRSYNEQFF,TGTGCCAGCAGCTTTGGGGACAGGTCCTACAATGAGCAGTTCTTC
.,TRBJ2-7,.,TRBV4-3,CASSPLTSTEQYF,TGCGCCAGCAGCCCTCTCACTTCCACCGAGCAGTACTTC
.,TRBJ1-2,.,TRBV6-5,CASSLTAGRNYGYTF,TGTGCCAGCAGCCTCACGGCTGGGAGGAACTATGGCTACACCTTC
.,TRBJ2-7,few,TRBV28,CASSALISSYEQYF,TGTGCCAGCAGTGCATTAATCAGCTCCTACGAGCAGTACTTC
.,TRBJ1-1,.,TRBV7-2,CASRKQGLNTEAFF,TGTGCCAGCAGGAAACAGGGACTGAACACTGAAGCTTTCTTT
.,TRBJ2-1,few,TRBV6-4,CASIRGSYNEQFF,TGTGCCAGCATCCGGGGCTCCTACAATGAGCAGTTCTTC
TRBD1,TRBJ1-1,.,TRBV7-9,CASSLTGEAFF,TGTGCCAGCAGCTTGACAGGGGAAGCTTTCTTT
TRBD1,TRBJ2-7,once,TRBV6-5,CASSWGQGVSYEQYF,TGTGCCAGCAGTTGGGGACAGGGGGTGTCCTACGAGCAGTACTTC
.,TRBJ1-2,.,TRBV7-9,CASSPSGGTPYGYTF,TGTGCCAGCAGCCCGTCGGGGGGGACACCCTATGGCTACACCTTC
.,TRBJ2-5,.,TRBV2,CASRRGSRETQYF,TGTGCCAGCAGGAGGGGGAGTAGGGAGACCCAGTACTTC
TRBD1,TRBJ1-1,.,TRBV5-4,CASSPMRGQGVCAFF,TGTGCCAGCAGCCCGATGAGGGGGCAGGGGGTTTGTGCTTTCTTT
.,TRBJ1-1,.,TRBV5-4,CASSLWSQVGKGEAFF,TGTGCCAGCAGCTTGTGGTCACAGGTCGGAAAAGGTGAAGCTTTCTTT
TRBD1,TRBJ2-7,.,TRBV6-5,CASNTPGQKAYEQYF,TGTGCCAGCAATACACCGGGACAGAAAGCCTACGAGCAGTACTTC
TRBD1,TRBJ1-5,.,TRBV6-6,CATRGGVGSNQPQHF,TGTGCCACCAGGGGGGGAGTAGGAAGCAATCAGCCCCAGCATTTT
.,TRBJ2-7,.,TRBV10-2,CASSVSDGAYEQYF,TGCGCCAGCAGTGTAAGTGACGGAGCCTACGAGCAGTACTTC
TRBD2,TRBJ2-5,.,TRBV27,CASSLSKTSVQETQYF,TGTGCCAGCAGTTTATCGAAGACTAGCGTGCAAGAGACCCAGTACTTC
TRBD2,TRBJ2-7,.,TRBV4-1,CASSYTTGGTGLAVGSHEQYF,TGCGCCAGCAGCTACACAACAGGCGGTACGGGACTAGCGGTGGGAAGCCACGAGCAGTACTTC
TRBD2,TRBJ2-3,.,TRBV4-3,CASSQDLSGGLSTDTQYF,TGCGCCAGCAGCCAAGATCTCAGCGGGGGTCTCTCCACAGATACGCAGTATTTT
.,TRBJ1-1,.,TRBV7-2,CASSSSFTEAFF,TGTGCCAGCAGCTCGTCGTTCACTGAAGCTTTCTTT
.,TRBJ1-4,.,TRBV7-2,CASSLYRGSNEKLFF,TGTGCCAGCAGCTTATATCGGGGTTCTAATGAAAAACTGTTTTTT
.,TRBJ2-2,.,TRBV27,CASSGSSTGELFF,TGTGCCAGCAGCGGGAGCAGCACCGGGGAGCTGTTTTTT
.,TRBJ2-1,.,TRBV15,CATSTTGTSVAYNEQFF,TGTGCCACCAGCACTACCGGGACTTCCGTTGCCTACAATGAGCAGTTCTTC
TRBD1,TRBJ1-5,once,TRBV2,CASKTGTGGNQPQHF,TGTGCCAGCAAAACCGGGACAGGTGGCAATCAGCCCCAGCATTTT
.,TRBJ1-4,once,TRBV6-5,CASGGGGTNEKLFF,TGTGCCAGCGGGGGAGGAGGGACTAATGAAAAACTGTTTTTT
TRBD2,TRBJ2-1,.,TRBV7-2,CASSLALTSGSYEQFF,TGTGCCAGCAGCTTAGCCCTGACTAGCGGGAGTTATGAGCAGTTCTTC
.,TRBJ1-2,.,TRBV5-5,CASSLDSNGYTF,TGTGCCAGCAGCTTGGACAGTAATGGCTACACCTTC
.,TRBJ2-5,once,TRBV18,CASSLNSPSGLGETQYF,TGTGCCAGCTCACTAAACTCCCCCAGCGGGCTAGGGGAGACCCAGTACTTC
.,TRBJ2-1,.,TRBV7-9,CASSNGIREWFF,TGTGCCAGCAGCAATGGGATCCGGGAGTGGTTCTTC
TRBD2,TRBJ2-7,once,TRBV28,CASSYLVDPWRLARTYEQYF,TGTGCCAGCAGCTATCTCGTTGACCCGTGGAGACTAGCGAGAACCTACGAGCAGTACTTC
TRBD1,TRBJ2-3,.,TRBV29-1,CSAAPGQGGDTQYF,TGCAGCGCCGCTCCGGGACAGGGGGGAGATACGCAGTATTTT
.,TRBJ1-5,.,TRBV5-6,CASSSRGLGHQPQHF,TGTGCCAGCAGCTCCCGGGGGTTAGGGCATCAGCCCCAGCATTTT
.,TRBJ2-2,.,TRBV6-2/TRBV6-3,CASSYSLGLFLNTGELFF,TGTGCCAGCAGTTACTCCTTGGGACTCTTTTTGAACACCGGGGAGCTGTTTTTT
TRBD1,TRBJ1-1,.,TRBV27,CASSPLNRGRTEAFF,TGTGCCAGCAGTCCATTAAACAGGGGGCGGACTGAAGCTTTCTTT
TRBD2,TRBJ2-3,.,TRBV6-1,CASSVERTRATDTQYF,TGTGCCAGCAGTGTAGAACGGACTAGAGCTACAGATACGCAGTATTTT